This entry features one TCR beta chain sequence. Its antigen is unidentified. At one boundary the junction diverges from the germline segment, which might be a read error. The data stem from a study of tumor and adjacent non-tumor tissue in lung cancer. Study overall: On average, productive TCRbeta reads reached about 4.17 million per sample.

Points from the study as a whole: TCR diversity was significantly greater in tumor than normal lung tissue. Patients with more diverse tumor TCRs had worse survival.

No cell sorting was done before RNA was extracted from the tissue. Germline V CDR1 and CDR2: LGHNA, YSLEER. The CDR3 is made up of 16 amino acids. TCRbeta libraries were built with three rounds of nested PCR, modified from ARM-PCR. TCRdb analysed the multiplex PCR reads with MiXCR anew, one entry per CDR3 protein. Of 200,000 to 250,000 distinct CDR3 sequences listed, 71% are singletons. Input material: lung tumor tissue. The chain carries TRBV4-3 and TRBJ2-3; a possible D gene is TRBD2 (6 bases). The TCR originated in a man between 60 and 75 years old with non-small cell lung cancer. CDR3 nucleotide sequence: TGCGCCAGGAGCCAAGGTAGAGCGGGCACCACTGATACGCAGTATTTT. Protein product: CARSQGRAGTTDTQYF.